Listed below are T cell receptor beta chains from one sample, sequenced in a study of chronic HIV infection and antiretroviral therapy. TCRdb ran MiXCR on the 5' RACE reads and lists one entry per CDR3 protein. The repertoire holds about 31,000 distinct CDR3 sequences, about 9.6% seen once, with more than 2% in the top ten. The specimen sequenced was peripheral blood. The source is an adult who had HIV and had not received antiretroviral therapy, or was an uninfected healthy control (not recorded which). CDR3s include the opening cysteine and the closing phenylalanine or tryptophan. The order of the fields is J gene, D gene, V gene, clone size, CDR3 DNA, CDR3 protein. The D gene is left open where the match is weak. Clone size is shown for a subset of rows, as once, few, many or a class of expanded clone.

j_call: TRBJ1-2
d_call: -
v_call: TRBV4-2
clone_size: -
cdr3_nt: TGTGCCAGCAGCCAAGGGACGGGCTATGGCTACACCTTC
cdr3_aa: CASSQGTGYGYTF

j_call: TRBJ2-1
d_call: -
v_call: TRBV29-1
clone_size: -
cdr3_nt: TGCAGCGTTGAGGAAGGGCAGGGGATTTACAATGAGCAGTTCTTC
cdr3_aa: CSVEEGQGIYNEQFF

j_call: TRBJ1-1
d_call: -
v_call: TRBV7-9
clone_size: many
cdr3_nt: TGTGCCAGCAGCTTAGGGAGGGTCAGAGACACTGAAGCTTTCTTT
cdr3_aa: CASSLGRVRDTEAFF

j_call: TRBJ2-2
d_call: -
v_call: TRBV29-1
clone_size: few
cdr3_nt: TGCAGCGTTGATACAGGGTTGGAGACCGGGGAGCTGTTTTTT
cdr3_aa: CSVDTGLETGELFF

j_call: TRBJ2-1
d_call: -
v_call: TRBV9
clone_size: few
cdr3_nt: TGTGCCAGCAGCTTTATACAGGGTGGCGAGCAGTTCTTC
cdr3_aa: CASSFIQGGEQFF

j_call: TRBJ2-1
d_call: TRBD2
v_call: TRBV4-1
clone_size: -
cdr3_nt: TGCGCCAGCAGCCAAGAGACTAGCGGGATAGAGCAGTTCTTC
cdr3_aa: CASSQETSGIEQFF

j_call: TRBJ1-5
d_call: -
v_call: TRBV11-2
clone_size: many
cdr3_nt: TGTGCCAGCAGCCGGGACCGGTACAATCAGCCCCAGCATTTT
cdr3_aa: CASSRDRYNQPQHF

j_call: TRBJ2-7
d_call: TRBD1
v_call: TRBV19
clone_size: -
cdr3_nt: TGTGCCAGTAGTATAAGACAGGGCTACGAGCAGTACTTC
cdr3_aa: CASSIRQGYEQYF

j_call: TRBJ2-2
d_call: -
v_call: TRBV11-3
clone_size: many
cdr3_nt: TGTGCCAGCAGCTTAGCAGGGACCGGGGAGCTGTTTTTT
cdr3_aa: CASSLAGTGELFF

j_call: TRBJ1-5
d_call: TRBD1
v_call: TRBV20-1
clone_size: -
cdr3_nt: TGCAGTGCTAGACCTCCCCAGGGGGCTAATCAGCCCCAGCATTTT
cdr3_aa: CSARPPQGANQPQHF

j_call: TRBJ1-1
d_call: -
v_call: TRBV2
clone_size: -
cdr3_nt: TGTGCCAGCAGGGGGTATTTAATGAACACTGAAGCTTTCTTT
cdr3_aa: CASRGYLMNTEAFF

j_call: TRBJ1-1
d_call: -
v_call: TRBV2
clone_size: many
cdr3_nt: TGTGCCAGCAGTGAAGCGGGCATAGCATCTGAAGCTTTCTTT
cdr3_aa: CASSEAGIASEAFF

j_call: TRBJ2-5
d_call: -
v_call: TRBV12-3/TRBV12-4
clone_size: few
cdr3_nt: TGTGCCAGCAGCTCCCTCGGGGGTAAAGAGACCCAGTACTTC
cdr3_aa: CASSSLGGKETQYF

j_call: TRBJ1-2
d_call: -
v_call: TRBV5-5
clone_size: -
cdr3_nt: TGTGCCAGCAATCAAGCGCGCCCGTATGGCTACACCTTC
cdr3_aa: CASNQARPYGYTF

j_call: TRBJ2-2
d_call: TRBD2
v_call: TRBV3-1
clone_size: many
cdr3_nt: TGTGCCAGCAGCCAAGCAAGCGGGGGGGCGAACACCGGGGAGCTGTTTTTT
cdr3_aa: CASSQASGGANTGELFF

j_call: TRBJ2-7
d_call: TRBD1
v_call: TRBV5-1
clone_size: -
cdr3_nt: TGCGCCAGCAGCTCCCGGGACAGGGGTGCAGGCGAGCAGTACTTC
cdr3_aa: CASSSRDRGAGEQYF

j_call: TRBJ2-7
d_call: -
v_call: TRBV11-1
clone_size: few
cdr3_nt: TGTGCCAGCAGCCCAAACTTTAACGAGCAGTACTTC
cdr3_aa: CASSPNFNEQYF